The subject of this entry is one T cell receptor (beta chain). Its antigen is unidentified. These data come from a study of T cells in localized non-small cell lung cancer. Study-wide points: Heterogeneity remains possible because sequencing was limited to only one tumor region. Patients showing higher blood T cell density tended to see longer overall survival.

TCRdb's copy holds only in-frame clones and misses some; the assay was immunoSEQ multiplex PCR. The sample shows around 25,000 clones, 85% to 90% of them seen only once. The CDR3 contains 13 residues. Trimming cost V 10 bases and J 1 base; bases outside gene matches: 3. Looked up from germline, CDR1 is SGHRS and CDR2 is YFSETQ. Sample: peripheral blood, taken before any cancer treatment. The TCR comes from a woman aged 35 to 69 with stage I lung adenocarcinoma. The chain couples TRBV5-1 to TRBJ2-2; TRBD1 matches at 8 bases. The CDR3 bases are TGCGCCTCCGGGACAGGGAACACCGGGGAGCTGTTTTTT. Encoded protein: CASGTGNTGELFF.